This T cell receptor (beta chain) stems from a study of blood T cell repertoires in COVID-19. Overall study: Acute and convalescent COVID-19 specimens originated in the United States, Italy and Spain. T cells, B-cell-depleted T cells, or PBMCs provided the cDNA or gDNA that served as material.

The CDR3 is made up of 14 amino acids. V lost 3 bases and J lost 6, with 13 bases in between. Per germline, CDR1 SGDLS and CDR2 YYNGEE. Per the original methods: Nucleated cell number was recorded as an estimate derived from reference gene primer amplification. Sequencing was performed with immunoSEQ multiplex PCR; in TCRdb, only in-frame clones are kept and a portion is missing. That table furnishes V, J and clone size, whereas the DNA furnished D and trimming. The table has 130,000 or so clones, more than 80% seen once. The sequenced material came from peripheral blood. The V and J genes are TRBV9 and TRBJ2-1; D call uncertain. This TCR derives from a woman aged 55-75 years with acute or convalescent COVID-19. CDR3 amino acids: CASSESRNSNEQFF. The CDR3 bases are TGTGCCAGCAGCGAAAGCAGGAACAGCAATGAGCAGTTCTTC. The complete variable domain, with remaining parts taken from reference TRBV9 and TRBJ2-1, reads DSGVTQTPKHLITATGQRVTLRCSPRSGDLSVYWYQQSLDQGLQFLIQYYNGEERAKGNILERFSAQQFPDLHSELNLSSLELGDSALYFCASSESRNSNEQFFGPGTRLTVL.